This record covers a single T cell receptor beta chain. Its antigen is not known. The CDR3 is 15 amino acids. Germline lookup yields CDR1 KGHSH and CDR2 LQKENI. V shed 2 bases and J shed 1 base, with 9 bases lying between them. These data are taken from a study of metastatic and nonmetastatic thyroid tumors. About the research overall: Where malignant and benign thyroid patients were concerned, repertoires were compared across blood and tumor or nodule tissue.

Before thyroid surgery, none of the patients had received any treatment. General study results and limits: When malignant thyroid tumors were compared with benign nodules, TCR beta diversity was reportedly significantly higher in the malignant tumors. This held in both blood and tumor samples.

The authors' processing: Across clinicopathological groups, CDR3 differences served as the basis for building a distant-metastasis classifier for papillary thyroid cancer. TCRdb reprocessed the PCR reads via MiXCR. What appears here as the V and J calls and clone size reflects TCRdb's work, not the paper's. This table holds some 15,000 clones, around 28% found once. Specimen: tumor tissue. This rearrangement joins TRBV18 to TRBJ2-1; the D gene is possibly TRBD2 (6 bases). The source of this sequence is a male donor with papillary thyroid cancer or a benign thyroid nodule (not recorded which). Some clones in this sample may be carry-over from other donors' samples. The CDR3 here is CASSPGGGSYNEQFF. The CDR3, as DNA: TGTGCCAGCTCACCAGGGGGAGGTTCCTACAATGAGCAGTTCTTC.